One sample yielded the 16 T cell receptor beta chains listed below, sequenced in a study of cytomegalovirus exposure and HLA in healthy donors. Assay: immunoSEQ multiplex PCR; the TCRdb copy retains only in-frame clones and omits some. The sample yields 230,000 or so clones, 85% to 90% seen once. Sequenced input: PBMCs. These receptors came from a woman aged 18-30 years in good health and CMV-seronegative.

This clone was counted a few times. V gene TRBV12-5 combines with J gene TRBJ2-5; TRBD1 might be the D (6 bases). Trimming left V 2 bases short and J 5 bases short, with 9 bases between. The CDR3 is made up of 13 amino acids. The germline V gene encodes CDR1 LGHNT and CDR2 FRNRAP. CDR3 sequence (DNA): TGTGCTAGTGGTTTGTCTGACAGGGAGACCCAGTACTTC. Its protein product is CASGLSDRETQYF.

The CDR3 DNA reads TGTGCCAGCAGCCCGGGGGACAGGGGCCCTGAAAAACTGTTTTTT. Translating it yields CASSPGDRGPEKLFF. The V gene is TRBV11-2, the J gene TRBJ1-4; TRBD1 matches 10 bases. Germline V gene lookup returns CDR1 SGHAT and CDR2 FQNNGV. CDR3 length: 15 amino acids. With V trimmed by 5 bases and J by 7 bases, 7 bases remained unmatched.

The V and J genes are TRBV27 and TRBJ2-1, with a tentative D call TRBD1 (6 bases). Trimming removed 5 bases from V and 8 bases from J, with 19 bases in between. Per the germline V gene, CDR1 is MNHEY and CDR2 is SMNVEV (reference sequence). CDR3 length: 15 amino acids. CDR3 sequence: CASSQPGQSLDEQFF. Written as DNA, the CDR3 is TGTGCCAGCAGTCAACCGGGACAAAGTTTGGATGAGCAGTTCTTC.

This clone was observed a few times. The chain is built from TRBV2 and TRBJ2-1; D is unclear. Trimming took 0 bases from V and 6 from J, leaving 3 bases between them. The CDR3 consists of 12 residues. Germline-derived CDR1 and CDR2 are SNHLY and FYNNEI. This CDR3 reads CASSEAANEQFF. In DNA form, the CDR3 reads TGTGCCAGCAGTGAAGCGGCCAATGAGCAGTTCTTC.

The gene calls are TRBV7-2 and TRBJ2-7, with D unresolved. Trimming shortened V by 5 bases and J by 8 bases, and 19 bases separated the two germline ends. This CDR3 has 14 residues. Per the germline V gene, CDR1 is SGHTA and CDR2 is FQGNSA. The CDR3 is CASSPGYPRGKQYF. The CDR3 DNA reads as TGTGCCAGCAGCCCCGGTTACCCCAGAGGCAAGCAGTACTTC.

The chain has TRBV5-4 and TRBJ2-7; possibly TRBD2 for D (5 bases). V was trimmed by 3 bases and J by 0 bases, leaving 10 bases between them. CDR3 size: 14 residues. Germline values: CDR1 SGHNT, CDR2 YYREEE (reference sequence). The CDR3 sequence is CASSSRTSSYEQYF. CDR3 nucleotide sequence: TGTGCCAGCAGCTCCAGAACTAGCTCCTACGAGCAGTACTTC.

The chain's CDR3 is CASSQASGTGVGEAFF. CDR3 in DNA: TGCGCCAGCAGCCAGGCCTCTGGGACAGGGGTCGGTGAAGCTTTCTTT. The chain uses TRBV4-1 and TRBJ1-1; 10 bases are shared with TRBD1. V shed 3 bases and J 7 bases; nucleotides not matched to a gene: 11. Germline V gives CDR1 MGHRA, CDR2 YSYEKL. This CDR3 has 16 residues.

The chain carries TRBV6-1 and TRBJ1-1; maybe TRBD1 (6 bases). The CDR3 loop spans 15 amino acids. CDR1 MNHNS and CDR2 SASEGT come from the germline V gene. Trimming left V 6 bases short and J 0 bases short, with 14 bases between. CDR3 coding DNA: TGTGCCAGCAGCGTCCAGGGACAATTGAACACTGAAGCTTTCTTT. This sequence encodes CASSVQGQLNTEAFF.

The chain uses TRBV10-3 and TRBJ2-5; the match to TRBD2 covers 8 bases. V lost 6 bases to trimming and J lost 3 bases; unmatched junction nucleotides: 3. The CDR3 sequence is 13 residues long. Germline V gene sequence: CDR1 ENHRY, CDR2 SYGVKD. The CDR3 loop is CAIRDSGKETQYF. The CDR3, as DNA: TGTGCCATCAGAGATAGCGGGAAAGAGACCCAGTACTTC.

The chain joins TRBV5-1 to TRBJ1-2; a weak D match, TRBD1 (6 bases). The germline gives CDR1 SGHRS, CDR2 YFSETQ. Trimming shortened V by 1 base and J by 6 bases, and 13 bases separated the two germline ends. The CDR3 runs 14 residues. CDR3 in DNA: TGCGCCAGCAGCTTGAAGTGGACAGACGATGGCTACACCTTC. Amino acids: CASSLKWTDDGYTF.

The rearrangement links TRBV27 to TRBJ2-7; 7 bases map to TRBD2. With 5 bases clipped from V and 3 bases from J, the junction kept 10 bases outside the gene matches. Germline V gives CDR1 MNHEY, CDR2 SMNVEV (reference sequence). The CDR3 runs to 15 residues. Here the CDR3 DNA reads TGTGCCAGCAGTCCTGGGGGAGGGAGGAACTACGAGCAGTACTTC. This sequence encodes CASSPGGGRNYEQYF.

This clone showed up just once. The CDR3, as DNA: TGTGCCAGCAGCTTTTCGTACAATGAGCAGTTCTTC. The encoded protein is CASSFSYNEQFF. This chain connects TRBV11-2 to TRBJ2-1; no clear D gene. The CDR3 is 12 residues long. Trimming removed 3 bases from V and 4 bases from J, with 4 bases in between. CDR1 SGHAT and CDR2 FQNNGV come from the germline V gene. Full variable domain (missing parts from reference TRBV11-2 and TRBJ2-1): EAGVAQSPRYKIIEKRQSVAFWCNPISGHATLYWYQQILGQGPKLLIQFQNNGVVDDSQLPKDRFSAERLKGVDSTLKIQPAKLEDSAVYLCASSFSYNEQFFGPGTRLTVL.

The rearrangement joins TRBV6-4 to TRBJ2-3, with a tentative D call TRBD2 (5 bases). The V gene lost 2 bases and the J gene lost 0 bases, with 12 bases spanning the gap. CDR3 length equals 16 residues. Per germline, CDR1 MRHNA and CDR2 SNTAGT. The CDR3 sequence is CASSDAHRTSTDTQYF. The CDR3 coding sequence is TGTGCCAGCAGTGACGCTCACCGGACTAGCACAGATACGCAGTATTTT.

This clone appeared a few times. V usage is TRBV5-6 and J usage is TRBJ2-2; 8 bases fit TRBD2. Germline V gives CDR1 SGHDT, CDR2 YYEEEE. V was pared by 2 bases and J by 0 bases, with 0 bases of the junction left unmatched. The CDR3 is 15 residues long. CDR3 bases: TGTGCCAGCAGCTTAGCGGGGGCGAACACCGGGGAGCTGTTTTTT. It encodes CASSLAGANTGELFF.

This chain joins TRBV2 and TRBJ2-7; 14 nucleotides agree with TRBD2. Germline loops: CDR1 SNHLY, CDR2 FYNNEI. There are 15 residues in the CDR3. V gave up 4 bases and J gave up 6 bases; unmatched junction bases: 5. The CDR3: CASSGLAGGGGEQYF. The CDR3 coding sequence is TGTGCCAGCAGTGGACTAGCGGGAGGGGGTGGCGAGCAGTACTTC.

The chain recombines TRBV10-3 with TRBJ2-7, with TRBD2 matching 9 bases. The junction had 8 bases not matched to a gene; V was cut back by 11 bases and J by 6 bases. This CDR3 has 12 residues. Germline-derived CDR1 and CDR2 are ENHRY and SYGVKD. The CDR3 region is CAAGLAGSEQYF. The CDR3 DNA reads as TGTGCCGCGGGACTAGCTGGGAGCGAGCAGTACTTC.